The 10 T cell receptor beta chains given below trace back to one sample, sequenced in a study of shared clonotypes between healthy human individuals. Assay used: immunoSEQ multiplex PCR; TCRdb lists only in-frame clones, some missing. The sample has about 1.5 million clones, roughly 98% seen once. Material for sequencing was naive CD4+ T cells sorted from blood. The subset: CD45RA+ positively selected. All receptors come from a man in his thirties or forties in good health.

The V and J genes are TRBV5-5 and TRBJ1-5; 7 bases are a match to TRBD1. V lost 2 bases to trimming and J lost 4 bases; unmatched junction nucleotides: 6. The CDR3 is made up of 15 amino acids. Germline CDR1 is SGHKS and CDR2 is YYEKEE (reference sequence). The CDR3 loop reads CASSFSQGENQPQHF. As DNA, the CDR3 is TGTGCCAGCAGCTTCTCCCAGGGGGAAAATCAGCCCCAGCATTTT.

The J gene is TRBJ2-7, the V gene TRBV7-3; no definite D call. Trimming took 5 bases from V and 0 from J, leaving 14 bases between them. CDR1 and CDR2 (germline): SGHTA, FQGTGA. This CDR3 region has 15 residues. The CDR3 DNA sequence: TGTGCCAGCAGCGCCTCCGGAGCTAGCTCCTACGAGCAGTACTTC. The encoded protein is CASSASGASSYEQYF.

J is TRBJ1-2 and V is TRBV7-8; D perhaps matches TRBD1 (6 bases). The CDR3 loop spans 14 amino acids. Germline CDR1 SGHVS, CDR2 FQNEAQ. The V end lost 5 bases, the J end lost 2 bases, and 12 bases lay between the germline ends. The CDR3 is CASSLPDRNYGYTF. The CDR3 DNA reads TGTGCCAGCAGCCTACCAGACAGGAACTATGGCTACACCTTC. The variable domain in full, completed from reference TRBV7-8 and TRBJ1-2, reads GAGVSQSPRYKVAKRGQDVALRCDPISGHVSLFWYQQALGQGPEFLTYFQNEAQLDKSGLPSDRFFAERPEGSVSTLKIQRTQQEDSAVYLCASSLPDRNYGYTFGSGTRLTVV.

The table lists this clone with a count of one. The rearrangement joins TRBV10-3 to TRBJ2-1; tentative D call: TRBD2 (6 bases). Trimming stripped 5 bases from V and 9 bases from J, with 8 bases between. Germline CDR1 reads ENHRY; CDR2 reads SYGVKD. The CDR3 contains 11 residues. The CDR3 region is CAISREAEQFF. CDR3 DNA sequence: TGTGCCATCAGTAGGGAGGCTGAGCAGTTCTTC.

Of note for this clone: Other DNA sequences in the sample encode the same CDR3. This chain connects TRBV7-9 to TRBJ2-3; D remains ambiguous. V was clipped by 6 bases and J by 1 base, with 11 bases between them. Germline values: CDR1 SEHNR, CDR2 FQNEAQ (reference sequence). The CDR3 consists of 14 residues. The CDR3 DNA sequence: TGTGCCAGCAGTCTAAGGGCAGGCACAGATACGCAGTATTTT. It encodes CASSLRAGTDTQYF.

The chain employs TRBV6-4 and TRBJ2-7, with D possibly matching TRBD1 (6 bases). Trimming removed 2 bases from V and 3 bases from J, with 20 bases in between. CDR1 MRHNA and CDR2 SNTAGT come from the germline V gene. The CDR3 runs 17 residues. The CDR3 DNA is TGTGCCAGCAGTGACAGGGTTATTACGGGACAAAACTACGAGCAGTACTTC. Translating it yields CASSDRVITGQNYEQYF.

The chain has TRBV4-2 and TRBJ2-5; TRBD2 might be the D (6 bases). The germline CDR1 and CDR2 sequences are LGHNA and YNFKEQ. V lost 0 bases and J 5 bases, leaving 10 bases between the germline ends. The CDR3 runs 14 residues. CDR3 in DNA: TGTGCCAGCAGCCAAGATTATCGGGAGGAGACCCAGTACTTC. Translating gives CASSQDYREETQYF.

This sequence joins TRBV6-5 and TRBJ2-7; no firm D call. V was cut by 4 bases and J by 2 bases, with 9 bases left in between. CDR3 length equals 13 residues. Germline lookup yields CDR1 MNHEY and CDR2 SVGAGI. The CDR3 is CASSFTAAYEQYF. The DNA of the CDR3 is TGTGCCAGCAGTTTTACGGCGGCCTACGAGCAGTACTTC.

The V call is TRBV5-1, the J call TRBJ1-1, with 8 bases that match TRBD1. CDR1 is SGHRS, CDR2 YFSETQ, per germline. The length of the CDR3 is 15 residues. The V and J ends lost 4 bases and 7 bases, in that order; junction bases with no gene match: 12. Here the CDR3 DNA reads TGCGCCAGCAGCGATCAGGGGGCGAAGTGGGGTGAAGCTTTCTTT. Translated: CASSDQGAKWGEAFF.

This chain links TRBV6-5 with TRBJ1-2; 8 bases are shared with TRBD1. The germline gives CDR1 MNHEY, CDR2 SVGAGI. The V gene end was trimmed by 2 bases and the J gene end by 8 bases; junction bases not matched to a gene: 4. This CDR3 comprises 13 residues. The CDR3, as DNA: TGTGCCAGCAGTTACCAGACAGGGGACGGCTACACCTTC. Protein sequence: CASSYQTGDGYTF.